This TCR beta chain emerged from a study of OX40 agonist ivuxolimab in advanced cancers. Findings and caveats of the study: At doses 0.1 to 3.0 mg/kg, CD4+ and CD8+ clones expanded.

The assay was immunoSEQ multiplex PCR, and TCRdb's table has in-frame clones only and misses some. The sample lists some 80,000 clones; 80% to 90% were seen once. As for this clone: The antigen is not known.

The TCR was taken from an adult with an advanced solid tumor such as melanoma, head and neck, liver or kidney cancer. The sample here was CD4+ or CD8+ T cells sorted from blood, taken in a trial of the OX40 agonist ivuxolimab.

CDR3 coding DNA: TGCGCCAGCAGCGTCCTAGCGGCGAACACCGGGGAGCTGTTTTTT. Translating it yields CASSVLAANTGELFF. This sequence joins TRBV5-1 and TRBJ2-2; TRBD2 aligns across 7 bases. Trimming removed 4 bases from V and 0 bases from J; junction bases left unmatched: 3. This CDR3 is built from 15 residues. In germline, CDR1 is SGHRS, CDR2 YFSETQ.